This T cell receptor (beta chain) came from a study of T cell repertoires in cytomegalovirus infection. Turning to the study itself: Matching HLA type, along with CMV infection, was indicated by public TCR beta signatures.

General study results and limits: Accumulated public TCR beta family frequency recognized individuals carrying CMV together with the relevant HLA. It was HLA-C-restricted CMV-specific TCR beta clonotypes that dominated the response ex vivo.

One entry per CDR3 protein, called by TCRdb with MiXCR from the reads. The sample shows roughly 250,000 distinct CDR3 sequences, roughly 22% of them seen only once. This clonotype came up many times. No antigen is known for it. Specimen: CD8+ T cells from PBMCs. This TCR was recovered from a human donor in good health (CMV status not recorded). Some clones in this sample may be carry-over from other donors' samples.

This CDR3 reads CASSSRWTVSYNEQFF. CDR3 sequence (DNA): TGTGCCAGCAGCTCGAGATGGACCGTCTCCTACAATGAGCAGTTCTTC. The chain employs TRBV7-9 and TRBJ2-1, with D unclear. V lost 4 bases to trimming and J lost 0 bases, with 13 bases between them. The CDR3 contains 16 residues. Germline-derived CDR1 and CDR2 are SEHNR and FQNEAQ (reference sequence).